These 26 T cell receptor beta chains were sequenced from one sample in a study of OX40 agonist ivuxolimab in advanced cancers. The assay was immunoSEQ multiplex PCR, and TCRdb's table has in-frame clones only and misses some. The profile covers over 65,000 clones, with about 88% appearing a single time and about 8% taken by the ten largest. Sequencing used CD4+ or CD8+ T cells sorted from blood, obtained in a trial of the OX40 agonist ivuxolimab. Source of these receptors: an adult with an advanced solid tumor such as melanoma, head and neck, liver or kidney cancer.

The V and J genes are TRBV14 and TRBJ2-2; D gene ambiguous. The CDR3 is 13 amino acids. Germline assignment: CDR1 SGHDN and CDR2 FVKESK. The V end lost 4 bases, the J end lost 1 base, and 4 bases lay between the germline ends. The CDR3 bases are TGTGCCAGCAGCCGGAAGAACACCGGGGAGCTGTTTTTT. It yields the protein CASSRKNTGELFF.

The chain has TRBV6-6 and TRBJ2-1, with a weak D call TRBD2 (5 bases). The V gene's germline CDR1 is MNHNY and CDR2 SVGAGI (reference sequence). Trimming cost V 5 bases and J 0 bases, with 8 bases left between them. The CDR3 has 14 amino acids. The CDR3 DNA sequence: TGTGCCAGCAGTAGCGGAAACTCCTACAATGAGCAGTTCTTC. Its translation: CASSSGNSYNEQFF.

V usage is TRBV25-1 and J usage is TRBJ1-2; 9 bases match TRBD1. CDR1 MGHDK and CDR2 SYGVNS come from the germline V gene. V lost 8 bases to trimming and J lost 6 bases; unmatched junction nucleotides: 10. The CDR3 contains 14 residues. This chain's CDR3 is CASARDRDRDGYTF. The CDR3 DNA sequence: TGTGCCAGCGCGAGGGACAGGGACCGAGATGGCTACACCTTC.

The chain has TRBV6-5 and TRBJ2-5; no clear D. This CDR3 contains 12 residues. Germline V gene data show CDR1 as MNHEY and CDR2 as SVGAGI. Trimming took 5 bases from V and 4 from J, leaving 8 bases between them. The CDR3 nucleotides read TGTGCCAGCAGTGAAGGTGGAGAGACCCAGTACTTC. Protein product: CASSEGGETQYF.

Only one count was recorded for this clone. This chain connects TRBV5-4 to TRBJ1-2; 11 nucleotides agree with TRBD1. Germline V gene sequence: CDR1 SGHNT, CDR2 YYREEE (reference sequence). Trimming took 1 base from V and 3 from J; bases not matched to a gene: 5. The CDR3 is 16 residues long. CDR3: CASSLWDRGSHYGYTF. The CDR3 DNA is TGTGCCAGCAGCTTGTGGGACAGGGGGAGCCACTATGGCTACACCTTC.

The chain joins TRBV6-5 to TRBJ2-1, with 7 nucleotides matching TRBD2. CDR1 is MNHEY and CDR2 is SVGAGI in the germline V gene. This CDR3 has 15 amino acids. V was clipped by 5 bases and J by 2 bases; unmatched bases: 6. The CDR3 reads CASSTRTRPYNEQFF. The CDR3 coding sequence is TGTGCCAGCAGTACCCGGACTAGACCCTACAATGAGCAGTTCTTC.

The rearrangement links TRBV6-1 to TRBJ2-5; D not resolved. CDR1 MNHNS and CDR2 SASEGT come from the germline V gene. Trimming shortened V by 2 bases and J by 5 bases, and 15 bases separated the two germline ends. The CDR3 is 15 amino acids. The CDR3 reads CASSENGAGLETQYF. The CDR3 DNA is TGTGCCAGCAGTGAAAATGGTGCAGGATTGGAGACCCAGTACTTC.

The gene calls are TRBV28 and TRBJ2-5; D uncertain. V was cut by 6 bases and J by 7 bases, with 9 bases left in between. There are 11 residues in the CDR3. Germline V gene sequence: CDR1 MDHEN, CDR2 SYDVKM. The CDR3 loop is CASSLQRTQYF. CDR3 nucleotide sequence: TGTGCCAGCAGCCTCCAAAGGACCCAGTACTTC.

This clone was counted only a few times. The chain has TRBV28 and TRBJ1-2, with 10 nucleotides matching TRBD1. The CDR3 loop spans 16 amino acids. Unmatched junction bases numbered 7, after V lost 4 bases and J lost 2 bases. In germline, CDR1 is MDHEN, CDR2 SYDVKM. CDR3 sequence (DNA): TGTGCCAGCAGTTCCGCCGGGACAGGGGACAACTATGGCTACACCTTC. Protein product: CASSSAGTGDNYGYTF.

J is TRBJ2-7 and V is TRBV2; the match to TRBD1 covers 9 bases. Germline V gene sequence: CDR1 SNHLY, CDR2 FYNNEI. This CDR3 has 14 amino acids. The V segment lost 4 bases and the J segment 3 bases; nucleotides outside the gene matches: 4. CDR3 sequence: CASSVTGGNYEQYF. CDR3 nucleotides: TGTGCCAGCAGTGTGACAGGGGGGAACTACGAGCAGTACTTC.

The genes are TRBV19 and TRBJ2-1; D call uncertain. V was pared by 2 bases and J by 0 bases, with 11 bases between. Germline V lookup: CDR1 LNHDA, CDR2 SQIVND (reference sequence). The CDR3 totals 16 residues. In DNA form, the CDR3 reads TGTGCCAGTAGTATATCCCGCGTCGCCTCCTACAATGAGCAGTTCTTC. Translation gives CASSISRVASYNEQFF.

V usage is TRBV6-5 and J usage is TRBJ2-7; D perhaps matches TRBD1 (5 bases). CDR3 size: 14 residues. The V gene lost 5 bases and the J gene lost 4 bases, with 15 bases spanning the gap. Germline CDR1 is MNHEY and CDR2 is SVGAGI. This chain's CDR3 is CASSASGALYEQYF. The CDR3 DNA follows: TGTGCCAGCAGTGCGTCTGGGGCTCTGTACGAGCAGTACTTC.

This clone was recorded once. This sequence joins TRBV5-1 and TRBJ2-4; possible D gene TRBD1, 6 bases. V lost 0 bases and J 1 base, leaving 11 bases between the germline ends. Germline V CDR1 and CDR2: SGHRS, YFSETQ. The CDR3 runs to 16 residues. The CDR3: CASSLGQASAKNIQYF. CDR3 nucleotides: TGCGCCAGCAGCTTGGGACAGGCGTCCGCCAAAAACATTCAGTACTTC.

DNA for the CDR3: TGTGCCAGTAGGGGGACGGACCGAAGTCAGCCCCAGCATTTT. Translated: CASRGTDRSQPQHF. The chain has TRBV19 and TRBJ1-5; a possible D gene is TRBD1 (5 bases). The V end lost 6 bases, the J end lost 6 bases, and 15 bases lay between the germline ends. The CDR3 runs to 14 residues. The germline V gene encodes CDR1 LNHDA and CDR2 SQIVND (reference sequence). Full variable domain (outside the CDR3, taken from reference TRBV19 and TRBJ1-5): DGGITQSPKYLFRKEGQNVTLSCEQNLNHDAMYWYRQDPGQGLRLIYYSQIVNDFQKGDIAEGYSVSREKKESFPLTVTSAQKNPTAFYLCASRGTDRSQPQHFGDGTRLSIL.

The count of this clone is one. The rearrangement joins TRBV5-1 to TRBJ2-3, with D hard to call. CDR3 length: 13 amino acids. V was pared by 2 bases and J by 4 bases, with 8 bases between. CDR1 and CDR2 (germline): SGHRS, YFSETQ. CDR3 bases: TGCGCCAGCAGCTTTCACGCGCCAGATACGCAGTATTTT. This translates into CASSFHAPDTQYF.

The chain has TRBV6-5 and TRBJ1-2; 10 bases fit TRBD1. Germline lookup yields CDR1 MNHEY and CDR2 SVGAGI. J gave up 8 bases and V 2 bases, and 8 bases lay outside the gene matches. The CDR3 is 15 amino acids. The DNA of the CDR3 is TGTGCCAGCAGTTACCCGGGACAGGGGCAGAGCGGCTACACCTTC. As protein: CASSYPGQGQSGYTF.

J is TRBJ2-1 and V is TRBV7-9; possible D gene TRBD2, 5 bases. Germline CDR1 SEHNR, CDR2 FQNEAQ (reference sequence). Trimming removed 5 bases from V and 7 bases from J, with 15 bases in between. This CDR3 region has 14 residues. CDR3 loop: CASSTSLDLNEQFF. CDR3 DNA sequence: TGTGCCAGCAGCACATCCCTGGACTTGAATGAGCAGTTCTTC.

The chain carries TRBV5-1 and TRBJ2-7; no firm D call. The CDR3 contains 12 residues. Germline CDR1 is SGHRS and CDR2 is YFSETQ. With 2 bases removed from V and 8 bases from J, the gap between germline ends came to 11 bases. The CDR3 coding sequence is TGCGCCAGCAGCTTCGATACGTCGCAGCAGTACTTC. Amino acid sequence: CASSFDTSQQYF.

CDR3 DNA sequence: TGTGCCAGCAGTGAGGGACAGGGGACTGGAAACACCATATATTTT. Amino acids: CASSEGQGTGNTIYF. This chain links TRBV28 with TRBJ1-3; 10 nucleotides align to TRBD1. The CDR3 runs 15 residues. Germline CDR1 reads MDHEN; CDR2 reads SYDVKM. V was clipped by 5 bases and J by 2 bases; unmatched bases: 3. The full variable domain, with the rest looked up from reference TRBV28 and TRBJ1-3, is DVKVTQSSRYLVKRTGEKVFLECVQDMDHENMFWYRQDPGLGLRLIYFSYDVKMKEKGDIPEGYSVSREKKERFSLILESASTNQTSMYLCASSEGQGTGNTIYFGEGSWLTVV.

This clone appeared once. The chain is built from TRBV2 and TRBJ1-2; perhaps TRBD1 as D (6 bases). The ends were cut back, 4 bases at V and 6 bases at J, with 12 bases in the middle. This CDR3 spans 13 amino acids. Per germline, CDR1 SNHLY and CDR2 FYNNEI. CDR3 loop: CASSVRQANGYTF. Here the CDR3 DNA reads TGTGCCAGCAGTGTACGACAGGCAAATGGCTACACCTTC.

The J gene is TRBJ1-1, the V gene TRBV5-1; D is unresolved. This CDR3 has 13 amino acids. V was cut by 2 bases and J by 8 bases, with 13 bases left in between. Germline V gene lookup returns CDR1 SGHRS and CDR2 YFSETQ. CDR3 nucleotides: TGCGCCAGCAGCTTTTACCGTGGCTGGGAAGCTTTCTTT. Translation gives CASSFYRGWEAFF.

The chain links TRBV6-5 to TRBJ2-1; no firm D call. V lost 7 bases and J lost 2, with 3 bases in between. Germline loops: CDR1 MNHEY, CDR2 SVGAGI. This CDR3 comprises 11 residues. The CDR3, as DNA: TGTGCCAGCAAGGCCTACAATGAGCAGTTCTTC. Translated: CASKAYNEQFF.

The gene calls are TRBV6-5 and TRBJ1-5; D gene uncertain. V was cut by 7 bases and J by 4 bases, with 8 bases left in between. The CDR3 consists of 12 residues. Germline loops: CDR1 MNHEY, CDR2 SVGAGI. The CDR3 bases are TGTGCCAGCAATGGTGGGAATCAGCCCCAGCATTTT. It is translated as CASNGGNQPQHF.

This clone has a handful of counts. The chain links TRBV19 to TRBJ1-1, with D uncertain. The CDR3 loop spans 11 amino acids. Germline V gene lookup returns CDR1 LNHDA and CDR2 SQIVND (reference sequence). The ends were cut back, 5 bases at V and 6 bases at J, with 7 bases in the middle. The CDR3 protein is CASSLVAEAFF. Here the CDR3 DNA reads TGTGCCAGTAGTTTGGTGGCTGAAGCTTTCTTT.

V gene TRBV10-3 combines with J gene TRBJ2-3; 11 nucleotides agree with TRBD2. The CDR3 is 18 amino acids. The ends lost 3 bases at V and 3 bases at J; junction bases unmatched: 11. The germline CDR1 and CDR2 sequences are ENHRY and SYGVKD. CDR3 sequence (DNA): TGTGCCATCAGTGACGGGGGGGCTAGCGGGAGGCGGACAGATACGCAGTATTTT. It codes for CAISDGGASGRRTDTQYF.

The chain combines TRBV28 with TRBJ1-5, with 7 bases that match TRBD1. The length of the CDR3 is 15 residues. CDR1 and CDR2 from the germline V gene are MDHEN and SYDVKM. Trimming cost V 2 bases and J 2 bases; bases outside gene matches: 3. The CDR3 sequence: CASSLPGTGNQPQHF. In nucleotides, the CDR3 is TGTGCCAGCAGTTTACCCGGGACAGGCAATCAGCCCCAGCATTTT.